Presented here are 25 T cell receptor beta chains from one specimen sequenced in a study of shared clonotypes between healthy human individuals. Assay used: immunoSEQ multiplex PCR; TCRdb lists only in-frame clones, some missing. The sample lists a few million clones, more than 80% occurring once. The sample was naive CD4+ T cells from PBMCs. Subset defined: CD45RA+ positively selected. Every receptor here comes from a man aged 18 to 35 in good health. Some clones in this sample may be carry-over from other donors' samples.

This chain uses TRBV11-3 with TRBJ2-1, with D possibly TRBD2 on 5 matching bases. Germline V gene sequence: CDR1 SGHNT, CDR2 YENEEA. This CDR3 has 17 residues. V was cut by 2 bases and J by 5 bases, with 19 bases left in between. The CDR3 region has the DNA TGTGCCAGCAGCTTAACTGTCGGACCTAGCAGAAACAATGAGCAGTTCTTC. Translating gives CASSLTVGPSRNNEQFF.

This chain uses TRBV7-3 with TRBJ2-1; D is undetermined. Trimming took 4 bases from V and 5 from J, leaving 9 bases between them. The CDR3 length is 13 residues. CDR1 and CDR2 (germline): SGHTA, FQGTGA. As DNA, the CDR3 is TGTGCCAGCAGCTCAGCCAGAGACAATGAGCAGTTCTTC. Encoded protein: CASSSARDNEQFF.

This chain links TRBV2 with TRBJ2-1; 8 positions match TRBD2. CDR1 is SNHLY, CDR2 FYNNEI, per germline. V trimming: 4 bases; J trimming: 0 bases; junction bases outside the gene matches: 8. This CDR3 is 17 amino acids long. The CDR3 sequence: CASSVPSGRLSYNEQFF. CDR3 DNA: TGTGCCAGCAGTGTCCCAAGCGGGAGACTCTCCTACAATGAGCAGTTCTTC.

V usage is TRBV9 and J usage is TRBJ1-6; D is undetermined. CDR3 length: 13 amino acids. Per germline, CDR1 SGDLS and CDR2 YYNGEE. V was trimmed by 3 bases and J by 7 bases, leaving 8 bases between them. CDR3 amino acids: CASSGQPNSPLHF. CDR3 bases: TGTGCCAGCAGCGGCCAGCCGAATTCACCCCTCCACTTT.

The chain has TRBV29-1 and TRBJ2-7, with 8 bases lining up with TRBD2. The trim removed 6 bases at V and 4 bases at J, leaving 8 bases unmatched. This CDR3 has 13 residues. Looked up from germline, CDR1 is SQVTM and CDR2 is ANQGSEA. The CDR3 protein is CSVEGLGGYEQYF. In DNA, the CDR3 is TGCAGCGTGGAGGGACTAGGAGGATACGAGCAGTACTTC.

The chain links TRBV2 to TRBJ2-5, with TRBD2 matching 8 bases. The CDR3 spans 17 residues. Germline V gene data show CDR1 as SNHLY and CDR2 as FYNNEI. Unmatched junction bases numbered 15, after V lost 3 bases and J lost 6 bases. CDR3: CASSDPFMAGGYQTQYF. The CDR3 coding sequence is TGTGCCAGCAGTGATCCGTTCATGGCGGGAGGATACCAGACCCAGTACTTC.

The chain couples TRBV7-2 to TRBJ2-1; 10 bases are a match to TRBD1. CDR1 and CDR2 from the germline V gene are SGHTA and FQGNSA. This CDR3 has 14 residues. The junction had 9 bases not matched to a gene; V was cut back by 9 bases and J by 7 bases. CDR3 bases: TGTGCCAGTGGACCGGGACAGGGGATGAATGAGCAGTTCTTC. Amino acid sequence: CASGPGQGMNEQFF.

This clone was counted once. The CDR3 protein is CAIARSGTDTQYF. The CDR3 DNA is TGTGCCATCGCACGATCCGGCACAGATACGCAGTATTTT. V is TRBV6-1 and J is TRBJ2-3; D remains unclear. Trimming removed 10 bases at V and 1 base at J, with 12 bases between. Looked up from germline, CDR1 is MNHNS and CDR2 is SASEGT. This CDR3 contains 13 residues.

The chain carries TRBV30 and TRBJ2-2; D not resolved. V was pared by 1 base and J by 0 bases, with 9 bases between. The CDR3 is 15 residues long. Germline loops: CDR1 GTSNPN, CDR2 SVGIG (reference sequence). CDR3 sequence reads: CAWSAALPNTGELFF. DNA for the CDR3: TGTGCCTGGAGTGCCGCGCTTCCGAACACCGGGGAGCTGTTTTTT.

This sequence joins TRBV6-4 and TRBJ2-7; D may be TRBD1 (6 bases). V was trimmed by 6 bases and J by 0 bases, leaving 24 bases between them. CDR3 length: 18 amino acids. Germline assignment: CDR1 MRHNA and CDR2 SNTAGT. The CDR3 DNA reads as TGTGCCAGCAGGGTTTCCAAAACAGGGTACTGGGGCTCCTACGAGCAGTACTTC. Protein sequence: CASRVSKTGYWGSYEQYF.

The chain is built from TRBV14 and TRBJ2-5; D not certain. Trimming cost V 4 bases and J 4 bases, with 22 bases left between them. This CDR3 contains 17 residues. The germline V gene encodes CDR1 SGHDN and CDR2 FVKESK. In nucleotides, the CDR3 is TGTGCCAGCAGCCCTTTCGTACTCTCCGACGGTCGAGAGACCCAGTACTTC. Translated: CASSPFVLSDGRETQYF.

This clone was counted a single time. The chain employs TRBV28 and TRBJ2-1; 9 bases are shared with TRBD1. This CDR3 region has 15 residues. CDR1 is MDHEN and CDR2 is SYDVKM in the germline V gene. Trimming removed 1 base from V and 8 bases from J; junction bases left unmatched: 6. The CDR3 DNA follows: TGTGCCAGCAGTTTATACAGGGGGCGCTTCGATGAGCAGTTCTTC. As protein: CASSLYRGRFDEQFF. Full variable domain (outside the CDR3, taken from reference TRBV28 and TRBJ2-1): DVKVTQSSRYLVKRTGEKVFLECVQDMDHENMFWYRQDPGLGLRLIYFSYDVKMKEKGDIPEGYSVSREKKERFSLILESASTNQTSMYLCASSLYRGRFDEQFFGPGTRLTVL.

This clone appeared a few times. For the CDR3, the DNA is TGTGCCAGCAGTGAAGCTTCGGCAGGGGGGAACACCATATATTTT. Protein: CASSEASAGGNTIYF. The chain carries TRBV25-1 and TRBJ1-3; 7 bases align to TRBD1. This CDR3 comprises 15 residues. J lost 7 bases, V lost 2 bases, and 8 bases had no gene match. CDR1 and CDR2 from the germline V gene are MGHDK and SYGVNS.

The chain combines TRBV6-6 with TRBJ1-5; TRBD1 might be the D (5 bases). This CDR3 is built from 13 residues. Trimming cost V 8 bases and J 3 bases, with 11 bases left between them. In germline, CDR1 is MNHNY, CDR2 SVGAGI (reference sequence). The CDR3 DNA reads as TGTGCCAGCGGACCGGGGGTCAATCAGCCCCAGCATTTT. It translates to CASGPGVNQPQHF.

The CDR3 nucleotides read TGTGCCAGCAGCGGGCCCGGGACAGGCTCCTACGAGCAGTACTTC. It codes for CASSGPGTGSYEQYF. This sequence joins TRBV11-3 and TRBJ2-7; 8 bases fit TRBD1. Germline V gives CDR1 SGHNT, CDR2 YENEEA. V trimming: 5 bases; J trimming: 0 bases; junction bases outside the gene matches: 6. CDR3 length equals 15 residues. The variable domain in full, completed from reference TRBV11-3 and TRBJ2-7, reads EAGVVQSPRYKIIEKKQPVAFWCNPISGHNTLYWYLQNLGQGPELLIRYENEEAVDDSQLPKDRFSAERLKGVDSTLKIQPAELGDSAVYLCASSGPGTGSYEQYFGPGTRLTVT.

The chain carries TRBV16 and TRBJ2-7; 8 nucleotides line up with TRBD1. This CDR3 contains 13 residues. Losses at the gene ends were 2 bases for V and 6 bases for J; bases not matched to a gene: 3. From germline, CDR1 is KGHSY and CDR2 FQNENV. CDR3 in amino acids: CASSQPDRGEQYF. In DNA form, the CDR3 reads TGTGCCAGCAGCCAACCCGACAGGGGCGAGCAGTACTTC.

The chain is built from TRBV28 and TRBJ1-2; D remains unclear. This CDR3 spans 15 amino acids. V gave up 5 bases and J gave up 8 bases, with 21 bases separating them. The germline V gene has CDR1 MDHEN and CDR2 SYDVKM. The CDR3 sequence is CASSPAGDPVWGYTF. In DNA form, the CDR3 reads TGTGCCAGCAGTCCCGCAGGTGATCCAGTATGGGGCTACACCTTC.

The rearrangement joins TRBV28 to TRBJ1-5; D is perhaps TRBD1 (6 bases). CDR3 length equals 15 residues. Germline assignment: CDR1 MDHEN and CDR2 SYDVKM. V dropped 3 bases and J dropped 4 bases, with 13 bases sitting between them. CDR3 nucleotide sequence: TGTGCCAGCAGTTTCGCAGGGGCGACGAATCAGCCCCAGCATTTT. Its translation is CASSFAGATNQPQHF.

The sample holds one count of this clone. Other DNA sequences of this sample code for an identical CDR3. The rearrangement uses TRBV7-2 and TRBJ2-1; D possibly corresponds to TRBD2 (6 bases). The ends were cut back, 5 bases at V and 4 bases at J, with 9 bases in the middle. CDR3 length: 13 amino acids. Germline values: CDR1 SGHTA, CDR2 FQGNSA. The CDR3 DNA is TGTGCCAGCAGCCTAGGGACTTACAATGAGCAGTTCTTC. Amino acids: CASSLGTYNEQFF.

The chain joins TRBV2 to TRBJ1-1; 8 bases align to TRBD1. Germline CDR1 reads SNHLY; CDR2 reads FYNNEI. V shed 6 bases and J 6 bases; nucleotides not matched to a gene: 6. This CDR3 spans 13 amino acids. CDR3 protein: CASSSDRGAEAFF. The CDR3 DNA sequence: TGTGCCAGCAGCTCCGACAGGGGTGCTGAAGCTTTCTTT.

The chain couples TRBV19 to TRBJ2-1; D remains unclear. V was pared by 6 bases and J by 2 bases, with 2 bases between. The CDR3 contains 11 residues. Germline V lookup: CDR1 LNHDA, CDR2 SQIVND (reference sequence). CDR3 loop: CASSAYNEQFF. The DNA for the CDR3 is TGTGCCAGTAGCGCCTACAATGAGCAGTTCTTC.

This chain connects TRBV5-1 to TRBJ1-1; 8 bases map to TRBD1. Trimming cost V 5 bases and J 1 base; bases outside gene matches: 10. This CDR3 has 16 amino acids. Per germline, CDR1 SGHRS and CDR2 YFSETQ. CDR3 DNA: TGCGCCAGCAGATTAGGACAGGGATATGGGAACACTGAAGCTTTCTTT. It specifies CASRLGQGYGNTEAFF.

The rearrangement links TRBV5-1 to TRBJ2-5, with 7 bases fitting TRBD1. Germline trimming cut 4 bases from V and 2 bases from J; bases unmatched to any gene: 5. The CDR3 spans 14 residues. CDR1 is SGHRS, CDR2 YFSETQ, per germline. The CDR3 is CASSIQGVQETQYF. The CDR3 region has the DNA TGCGCCAGCAGCATTCAGGGGGTTCAAGAGACCCAGTACTTC.

The CDR3 DNA follows: TGCGCCAGCAGCTTCCCACTAGCGCCCCGAAACAATGAGCAGTTCTTC. It is translated as CASSFPLAPRNNEQFF. This chain joins TRBV5-1 and TRBJ2-1; TRBD2 matches at 7 bases. This CDR3 has 16 amino acids. Unmatched junction bases numbered 10, after V lost 2 bases and J lost 5 bases. Germline V lookup: CDR1 SGHRS, CDR2 YFSETQ.

V and J are TRBV28 and TRBJ2-2; tentative D call: TRBD1 (5 bases). V gave up 5 bases and J gave up 6 bases, with 13 bases separating them. The CDR3 extends over 14 amino acids. Germline CDR1 and CDR2: MDHEN and SYDVKM. CDR3 bases: TGTGCCAGCAGTCGATCCGACAGTTCCGGGGAGCTGTTTTTT. This translates into CASSRSDSSGELFF.